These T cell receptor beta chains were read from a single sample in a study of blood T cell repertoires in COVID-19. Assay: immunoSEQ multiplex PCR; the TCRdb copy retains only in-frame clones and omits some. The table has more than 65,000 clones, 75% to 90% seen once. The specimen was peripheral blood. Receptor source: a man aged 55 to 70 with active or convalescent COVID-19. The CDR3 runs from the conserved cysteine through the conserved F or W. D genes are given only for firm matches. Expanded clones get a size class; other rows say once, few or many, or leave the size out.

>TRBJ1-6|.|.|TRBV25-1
TGTGCCAGCGGGGGGGGCGGAACAAATTCACCCCTCCACTTT
CASGGGGTNSPLHF
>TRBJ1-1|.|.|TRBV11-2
TGTGCCAGCAGCTACGGACAGGAAGCTTTCTTT
CASSYGQEAFF
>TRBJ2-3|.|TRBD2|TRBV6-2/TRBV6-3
TGTGCCAGCAGTTACCCCCCGTGGAGCGGGGGGGCGACTGCAGATACGCAGTATTTT
CASSYPPWSGGATADTQYF
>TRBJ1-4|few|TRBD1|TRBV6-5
TGTGCCAGCAGACCCCGGGACAGGGACGAAAAACTGTTTTTT
CASRPRDRDEKLFF
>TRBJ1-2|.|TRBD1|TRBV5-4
TGTGCCAGCAGCTTGGTGGACAGGAGGAGCTATGGCTACACCTTC
CASSLVDRRSYGYTF
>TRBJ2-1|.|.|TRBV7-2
TGTGCCAGCAGCTTAGTATCGAATGAGCAGTTCTTC
CASSLVSNEQFF
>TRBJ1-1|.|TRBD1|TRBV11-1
TGTGCCAGCAGCTTAAAGACAGGGTTGAACACTGAAGCTTTCTTT
CASSLKTGLNTEAFF
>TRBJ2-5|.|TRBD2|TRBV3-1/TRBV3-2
TGTGCCAGCAGCCTACGGGGGGAAGAGACCCAGTACTTC
CASSLRGEETQYF
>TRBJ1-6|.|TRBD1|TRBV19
TGTGCCAGCACCACGGACAGGGTTAATTCACCCCTCCACTTT
CASTTDRVNSPLHF
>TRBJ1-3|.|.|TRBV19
TGTGCCAGTAGTATCCCGACCCAGGGTACATTAGTATCCTCTGGAAACACCATATATTTT
CASSIPTQGTLVSSGNTIYF
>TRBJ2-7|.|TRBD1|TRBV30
TGTGCCTGGAGGCAGGGGGCCTACGAGCAGTACTTC
CAWRQGAYEQYF
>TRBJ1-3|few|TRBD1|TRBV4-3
TGCGCCAGCAGCCAGACAGGGCAGGGTGGAAACACCATATATTTT
CASSQTGQGGNTIYF
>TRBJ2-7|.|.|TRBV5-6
TGTGCCAGCAGCTTAGTGTCTAGCGAGCAGTACTTC
CASSLVSSEQYF
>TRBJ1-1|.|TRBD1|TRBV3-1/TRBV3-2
TGTGCCAGCAGCCCCCGGGACAGGGGATTTGCTGAAGCTTTCTTT
CASSPRDRGFAEAFF
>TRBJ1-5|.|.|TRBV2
TGTGCCAGCAGTGATAGGCAGGGAAGCAATCAGCCCCAGCATTTT
CASSDRQGSNQPQHF
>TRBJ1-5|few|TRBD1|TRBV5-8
TGTGCCAGCAGCCCCGGGACAGGTGGCAATCAGCCCCAGCATTTT
CASSPGTGGNQPQHF
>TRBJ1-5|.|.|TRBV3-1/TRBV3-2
TGTGCCAGCAGCCAAGACAGTTATAGCAATCAGCCCCAGCATTTT
CASSQDSYSNQPQHF
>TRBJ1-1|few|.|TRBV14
TGTGCCAGCAGCCAAGATTGGGCAGGAAGGAGGACTGAAGCTTTCTTT
CASSQDWAGRRTEAFF
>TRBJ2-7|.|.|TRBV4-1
TGCGCCAGCCGCCCAGGGGTTTCCGAGCAGTACTTC
CASRPGVSEQYF
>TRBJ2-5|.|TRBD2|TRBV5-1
TGCGCCAGCAGCGGAATAGCGGGGGGCAGAACCCTTGCAGAGACCCAGTACTTC
CASSGIAGGRTLAETQYF
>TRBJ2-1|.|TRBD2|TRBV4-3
TGCGCCAGCAGCCAAGAGGGAGTAGCGGGGGTACAGTTCTTC
CASSQEGVAGVQFF
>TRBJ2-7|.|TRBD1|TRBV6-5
TGTGCCAGCAATCCACAGGGGAATTTAAACTACGAGCAGTACTTC
CASNPQGNLNYEQYF
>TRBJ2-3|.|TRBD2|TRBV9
TGTGCCAGCAGCGCGCCTAGCGGACTAAGCACAGATACGCAGTATTTT
CASSAPSGLSTDTQYF
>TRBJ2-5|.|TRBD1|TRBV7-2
TGTGCCAGCAGCTTAGCGTCGGGGGTAGGCAGGGGGCGAGAGACCCAGTACTTC
CASSLASGVGRGRETQYF